Listed below are T cell receptor beta chains from one sample, sequenced in a study of shared T cell receptors in the human thymus. The table came from immunoSEQ multiplex PCR; TCRdb's copy has only in-frame clones and leaves some out. The sample holds over 650,000 clones, 87% seen once. This same sample was also part of a study on human thymus T cells.

The sample taken for sequencing was thymocytes. The receptor source for this set is a boy in the first two years of life with a congenital heart defect. CDR3s include the opening cysteine and the closing phenylalanine or tryptophan. The D gene is left open where the match is weak. Where a row states a size, it is once, few, many or the class of an expanded clone; other rows omit it.

J,V,D,size,DNA,CDR3
TRBJ2-6,TRBV2,TRBD2,NA,TGTGCCAGCAGTGTAAGACTAGCGGGGGTCTCTGGGGCCAACGTCCTGACTTTC,CASSVRLAGVSGANVLTF
TRBJ1-2,TRBV15,NA,NA,TGTGCCACCAGCACAGGGGACCGCTACTATGGCTACACCTTC,CATSTGDRYYGYTF
TRBJ2-3,TRBV7-9,NA,NA,TGTGCCAGCAGCTCCCCGAAAATAGCATCCACAGATACGCAGTATTTT,CASSSPKIASTDTQYF
TRBJ1-2,TRBV27,NA,NA,TGTGCCAGCAGTTTAAAATGGGTTGGAGGTGGCTACACCTTC,CASSLKWVGGGYTF
TRBJ1-6,TRBV13,NA,NA,TGTGCCAGCAGCTTAGGCCCCCCGGGAGGGGGGGGTTCACCCCTCCACTTT,CASSLGPPGGGGSPLHF
TRBJ1-6,TRBV4-1,TRBD1,NA,TGCGCCAGCAGCCAAGATCAGTACAGGGGCGGTGGGAATTCACCCCTCCACTTT,CASSQDQYRGGGNSPLHF
TRBJ1-2,TRBV6-5,TRBD1,few,TGTGCCAGCGCACTCAAACTAACAGGGGACGATGGCTACACCTTC,CASALKLTGDDGYTF
TRBJ2-1,TRBV4-3,TRBD2,NA,TGCGCCAGCAGCCAAGGTCTAGCGGGGCACCTTCCGCTCTTC,CASSQGLAGHLPLF
TRBJ2-3,TRBV4-3,TRBD1,NA,TGCGCCAGCAGCCCAGACAGGGGTGGGGGTACGCAGTATTTT,CASSPDRGGGTQYF
TRBJ1-2,TRBV10-3,TRBD1,NA,TGTGCCTCCACCCCCTCCCAGCAGACAGGGCGTATGGGTGGCTACACCTTC,CASTPSQQTGRMGGYTF
TRBJ2-1,TRBV19,TRBD2,NA,TGTGCCAGTAGTACTAGGGCGGGAGGGCAGGATGAGCAGTTCTTC,CASSTRAGGQDEQFF
TRBJ2-7,TRBV5-4,NA,NA,TGTGCCAGCAGCTTGACGGGGGGCCACTACGAGCAGTACTTC,CASSLTGGHYEQYF
TRBJ2-1,TRBV28,TRBD2,NA,TGTGCCAGCAGTTCGACTAGCGGGAGGGATGAGCAGTTCTTC,CASSSTSGRDEQFF
TRBJ2-4,TRBV5-6,TRBD1,NA,TGTGCCAGCAGCAGAAAATCCGGGACAGACTACTTC,CASSRKSGTDYF
TRBJ2-6,TRBV4-1,TRBD1,NA,TGCGCCAGCAGCCAGACAGGGGGCGGGCTGGGGGGGGCCAACGTCCTGACTTTC,CASSQTGGGLGGANVLTF
TRBJ1-1,TRBV9,TRBD1,NA,TGTGCCAGCAGCGTAGGCTACAGGGGCACTGAAGCTTTCTTT,CASSVGYRGTEAFF
TRBJ1-1,TRBV7-9,NA,NA,TGTGCCAGCAGCCCTTTCTGCGGGGGTCCTAGGAAGAACACTGAAGCTTTCTTT,CASSPFCGGPRKNTEAFF
TRBJ2-7,TRBV14,TRBD1,NA,TGTGCCAGCAGCCAAGGGATTCAGGGGACAGGGACCTACGAGCAGTACTTC,CASSQGIQGTGTYEQYF
TRBJ1-2,TRBV30,NA,NA,TGTGCCTGGAGTGTGGATCAGGCGGACAGATCTAACTATGGCTACACCTTC,CAWSVDQADRSNYGYTF
TRBJ2-3,TRBV2,TRBD2,NA,TGTGCCAGCAGAGGACTAGCGCGTAGCACAGATACGCAGTATTTT,CASRGLARSTDTQYF
TRBJ2-1,TRBV20-1,NA,NA,TGCAGTGCTAGAGAGAGGAATGAGCAGTTCTTC,CSARERNEQFF
TRBJ2-7,TRBV9,TRBD1,few,TGTGCCAGCAGCGGAATCGGACAGGGGGCCGACGAGCAGTACTTC,CASSGIGQGADEQYF
TRBJ1-3,TRBV19,TRBD1,NA,TGTGCCAGTAGTATGCCGAACAATCCGGGACAGGGCATCTCTGGAAACACCATATATTTT,CASSMPNNPGQGISGNTIYF
TRBJ1-2,TRBV18,TRBD1,NA,TGTGCCAGCTCACGGGGACAGGGGGTTAACTATGGCTACACCTTC,CASSRGQGVNYGYTF
TRBJ2-7,TRBV5-1,TRBD2,NA,TGCGCCAGCAGCTTGGCTAGCGGGGGGAGGGTAGCCTACGAGCAGTACTTC,CASSLASGGRVAYEQYF
TRBJ2-2,TRBV4-3,NA,few,TGCGCCAGCAGCCCAACACAGGGATCAGGGGAGCTGTTTTTT,CASSPTQGSGELFF
TRBJ2-2,TRBV28,NA,NA,TGTGCCAGCAGTTTAAAAATCCACAGGCCAACCGGGGAGCTGTTTTTT,CASSLKIHRPTGELFF
TRBJ1-5,TRBV6-1,NA,NA,TGTGCCAGCAGTGAAGTCCGTTGGGGCGGCAGAAATCAGCCCCAGCATTTT,CASSEVRWGGRNQPQHF
TRBJ2-1,TRBV5-4,NA,NA,TGTGCCAGCGGCGAGTCCTGGAGCTCCTACAATGAGCAGTTCTTC,CASGESWSSYNEQFF
TRBJ1-1,TRBV4-3,NA,few,TGCGCCAGCAGCCAAGAGACAGGCACAGTAAACACTGAAGCTTTCTTT,CASSQETGTVNTEAFF
TRBJ1-2,TRBV7-9,TRBD1,NA,TGTGCCAGCTCAAGACAGGGATTTAGAGTGGGCTACACCTTC,CASSRQGFRVGYTF
TRBJ1-6,TRBV30,TRBD1,NA,TGTGCCTGGAGTATCCGCCGACAGGGGGCAGGGTCACCCCTCCACTTT,CAWSIRRQGAGSPLHF
TRBJ2-3,TRBV4-3,NA,NA,TGCGCCAGCAGCCAAGATGTCCTTGATACGCAGTATTTT,CASSQDVLDTQYF
TRBJ1-5,TRBV28,TRBD1,NA,TGTGCCAGCAGTTTTGACAGGGAGAAAGGGAATCAGCCCCAGCATTTT,CASSFDREKGNQPQHF
TRBJ1-1,TRBV25-1,TRBD1,NA,TGTGCCAGCATCGCCGGGACAGGGGTCGATGAAGCTTTCTTT,CASIAGTGVDEAFF
TRBJ2-3,TRBV11-2,TRBD2,NA,TGTGCCAGCAGCTTCTCTCCTTGGGGACTAGATTTCTGGCAGTATTTT,CASSFSPWGLDFWQYF
TRBJ2-7,TRBV7-9,TRBD1,NA,TGTGCCAGCAGCACCCTACCGTTACAGGGGGCGGACGAGCAGTACTTC,CASSTLPLQGADEQYF
TRBJ2-1,TRBV27,NA,NA,TGTGCCAGCAGTTTGGCCGGGGTTACTACTACGGGCAATGAGCAGTTCTTC,CASSLAGVTTTGNEQFF
TRBJ2-3,TRBV14,TRBD1,once,TGTGCCAGCAGCCAGACAGGGGTCCCCTCAAACACAGATACGCAGTATTTT,CASSQTGVPSNTDTQYF
TRBJ2-1,TRBV14,TRBD2,few,TGTGCCAGCAGCCAAGTTGAGGGCGGGGGGGCAGGAAATGAGCAGTTCTTC,CASSQVEGGGAGNEQFF
TRBJ1-1,TRBV28,NA,NA,TGTGCCAGCAGGTTATTACAGGGATTCGGAAACACTGAAGCTTTCTTT,CASRLLQGFGNTEAFF
TRBJ1-2,TRBV7-6,NA,NA,TGTGCCAGCAGCTTAGATCTGCGGGGGATTGGTGGCTACACCTTC,CASSLDLRGIGGYTF
TRBJ2-3,TRBV7-3,NA,NA,TGTGCCAGCAGCTCCAGGACAGGCACAGATACGCAGTATTTT,CASSSRTGTDTQYF
TRBJ1-1,TRBV15,NA,NA,TGTGCCACCAGCAGAGATGGACCAGGGCGGAGGGAAATGAACACTGAAGCTTTCTTT,CATSRDGPGRREMNTEAFF
TRBJ2-3,TRBV4-3,TRBD2,NA,TGCGCCAGCAGCCAAGATGAGGGACTAGCTCCAGATACGCAGTATTTT,CASSQDEGLAPDTQYF